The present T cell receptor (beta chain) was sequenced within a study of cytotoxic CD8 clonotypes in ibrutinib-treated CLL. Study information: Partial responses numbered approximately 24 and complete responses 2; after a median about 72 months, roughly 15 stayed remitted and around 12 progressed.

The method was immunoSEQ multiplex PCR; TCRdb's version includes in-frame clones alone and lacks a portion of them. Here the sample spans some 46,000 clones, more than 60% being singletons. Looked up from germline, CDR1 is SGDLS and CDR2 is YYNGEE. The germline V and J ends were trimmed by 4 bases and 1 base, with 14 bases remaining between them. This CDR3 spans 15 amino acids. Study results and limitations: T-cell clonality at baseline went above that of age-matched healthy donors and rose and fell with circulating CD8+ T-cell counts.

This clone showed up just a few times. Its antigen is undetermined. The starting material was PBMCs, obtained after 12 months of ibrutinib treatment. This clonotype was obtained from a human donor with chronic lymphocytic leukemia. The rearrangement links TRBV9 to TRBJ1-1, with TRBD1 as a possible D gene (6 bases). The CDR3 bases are TGTGCCAGCAGCCCGCGTTGGGGGGCGAACACTGAAGCTTTCTTT. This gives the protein CASSPRWGANTEAFF.